One and the same sample provided the 29 T cell receptor beta chains below, sequenced in a study of cytomegalovirus exposure and HLA in healthy donors. This PCR relied on a set of 60 Vbeta primers and 13 Jbeta primers. TCRdb's table, derived via immunoSEQ multiplex PCR, lists solely in-frame clones and lacks some. This sample has over 200,000 clones, with 78% found just once. The sequencing input was PBMCs. The origin of the receptors is a male donor in good health and CMV-seronegative.

CDR3 in amino acids: CASSQLLQGDYEQYF. Written as DNA, the CDR3 is TGTGCCAGCAGCCAATTGCTACAGGGGGATTACGAGCAGTACTTC. V is TRBV16 and J is TRBJ2-7; 8 bases fit TRBD1. This CDR3 is built from 15 residues. CDR1 KGHSY and CDR2 FQNENV come from the germline V gene. The trim removed 1 base at V and 4 bases at J, leaving 6 bases unmatched.

V is TRBV5-1 and J is TRBJ2-3; no firm D call. CDR1 is SGHRS and CDR2 is YFSETQ in the germline V gene. Trimming took off 0 bases at V and 0 bases at J, with 11 bases between the two ends. This CDR3 comprises 16 residues. The CDR3 region has the DNA TGCGCCAGCAGCTTGGCAGCGATAACTAGCACAGATACGCAGTATTTT. It yields the protein CASSLAAITSTDTQYF.

V gene TRBV10-3 combines with J gene TRBJ2-7; 7 bases line up with TRBD2. CDR3 length equals 17 residues. J was trimmed by 2 bases and V by 0 bases; bases with no gene match: 10. Looked up from germline, CDR1 is ENHRY and CDR2 is SYGVKD. CDR3 region: CAISESTGPAGTYEQYF. DNA of the CDR3: TGTGCCATCAGTGAGTCGACGGGCCCAGCGGGGACCTACGAGCAGTACTTC.

This clone has a handful of counts. V usage is TRBV6-1 and J usage is TRBJ1-5; the D is unclear. Trimming took off 7 bases at V and 2 bases at J, with 12 bases between the two ends. The CDR3 has 14 amino acids. Germline V gene sequence: CDR1 MNHNS, CDR2 SASEGT. The CDR3 region is CASILGEGNQPQHF. CDR3 DNA sequence: TGTGCCAGCATACTCGGGGAGGGCAATCAGCCCCAGCATTTT.

The chain carries TRBV10-1 and TRBJ1-1, with D perhaps matching TRBD1 (5 bases). This CDR3 spans 14 amino acids. V lost 6 bases to trimming and J lost 11 bases, with 22 bases between them. Germline values: CDR1 WNHNN, CDR2 SYGVQD (reference sequence). DNA for the CDR3: TGCGCCAGCAGCCAGGGAGGGCGGCAGGGAATGGCTTTCTTT. Residues: CASSQGGRQGMAFF.

This clone was seen a few times. This chain connects TRBV6-5 to TRBJ2-4; a possible D gene is TRBD2 (5 bases). Between the trimmed V and J ends, which lost 5 bases and 0 bases, there was a span of 8 bases. CDR1 MNHEY and CDR2 SVGAGI come from the germline V gene. This CDR3 is 14 amino acids long. DNA for the CDR3: TGTGCCAGCAGTCGGGATATAGCCAAAAACATTCAGTACTTC. Amino acid sequence: CASSRDIAKNIQYF.

This clone was observed a handful of times. CDR3 nucleotide sequence: TGTGCCAACAGGGAGAACACTGAAGCTTTCTTT. Translating it yields CANRENTEAFF. The rearrangement uses TRBV30 and TRBJ1-1; maybe TRBD1 (6 bases). Looked up from germline, CDR1 is GTSNPN and CDR2 is SVGIG (reference sequence). The CDR3 is made up of 11 amino acids. Trimming shortened V by 8 bases and J by 1 base, and 8 bases separated the two germline ends.

The rearrangement links TRBV9 to TRBJ2-7, with 7 bases fitting TRBD2. V shed 0 bases, J shed 7 bases, and the junction held 16 bases outside the gene matches. The CDR3 is 17 residues long. Germline CDR1 SGDLS, CDR2 YYNGEE. The CDR3 region is CASSVAVGGGPQSEQYF. CDR3 coding DNA: TGTGCCAGCAGCGTAGCCGTGGGGGGAGGGCCCCAAAGTGAGCAGTACTTC.

In DNA, the CDR3 is TGTGCCAGCAGCCTTACAGACAGGGGTCAGCCCCAGCATTTT. Protein: CASSLTDRGQPQHF. V is TRBV4-2 and J is TRBJ1-5; 8 nucleotides line up with TRBD1. This CDR3 region has 14 residues. The J segment lost 6 bases and the V segment lost 4 bases, leaving 5 bases of the junction unmatched. The germline CDR1 and CDR2 sequences are LGHNA and YNFKEQ.

This clone was counted between two and nine times. The chain carries TRBV19 and TRBJ2-3, with D perhaps matching TRBD2 (7 bases). This CDR3 is 13 amino acids long. Germline lookup yields CDR1 LNHDA and CDR2 SQIVND (reference sequence). V shed 7 bases and J shed 8 bases, with 16 bases lying between them. CDR3 residues: CASTWDYRATQYF. CDR3 bases: TGTGCCAGTACCTGGGACTACAGGGCTACGCAGTATTTT.

This clone was seen a handful of times. The V gene is TRBV2, the J gene TRBJ2-7; D not resolved. The CDR3 is made up of 12 amino acids. The V end was cut by 3 bases, the J end by 0 bases, with 3 bases between. Germline values: CDR1 SNHLY, CDR2 FYNNEI. CDR3 nucleotide sequence: TGTGCCAGCAGTGACAGCTCCTACGAGCAGTACTTC. The encoded protein is CASSDSSYEQYF.

The rearrangement links TRBV5-4 to TRBJ2-1; 7 positions match TRBD2. V was clipped by 0 bases and J by 10 bases; unmatched bases: 16. Looked up from germline, CDR1 is SGHNT and CDR2 is YYREEE (reference sequence). This CDR3 region has 17 residues. In DNA form, the CDR3 reads TGTGCCAGCAGCTTGGGGTGGGGTGGGAGGGCCGATGGGGAGCAGTTCTTC. As protein: CASSLGWGGRADGEQFF.

In DNA, the CDR3 is TGTGCCAGCAGTGACTTCGTCGCGGGACAGGGTTACTTC. This sequence encodes CASSDFVAGQGYF. The V gene is TRBV2, the J gene TRBJ2-7; 9 positions match TRBD1. CDR1 is SNHLY, CDR2 FYNNEI, per germline. This CDR3 has 13 amino acids. Trimming removed 3 bases from V and 13 bases from J; junction bases left unmatched: 10.

There are a few counts of this clone. The rearrangement joins TRBV6-1 to TRBJ1-2; D might be TRBD1 (5 bases). The V gene lost 6 bases and the J gene lost 5 bases, with 13 bases spanning the gap. The germline gives CDR1 MNHNS, CDR2 SASEGT. This CDR3 spans 13 amino acids. The CDR3 reads CASRQGLAYGYTF. CDR3 nucleotides: TGTGCCAGCAGGCAGGGACTGGCGTATGGCTACACCTTC.

As concerns this clone: A read error may account for a junction end that differs from germline. Other DNA sequences in the same sample also yield this CDR3. The genes are TRBV7-3 and TRBJ1-1; a possible D gene is TRBD1 (6 bases). Germline-derived CDR1 and CDR2 are SGHTA and FQGTGA. CDR3 length equals 15 residues. The CDR3 DNA follows: TGTGCCAGCAGCCTGTGGCGACAGGTGAATACTGAAGCTTTCTTT. Its translation is CASSLWRQVNTEAFF.

V is TRBV5-4 and J is TRBJ2-7; 7 positions match TRBD2. CDR3 length equals 15 residues. Germline values: CDR1 SGHNT, CDR2 YYREEE (reference sequence). The trim removed 4 bases at V and 1 base at J, leaving 8 bases unmatched. The CDR3 sequence is CASSEGLPISYEQYF. For the CDR3, the DNA is TGTGCCAGCAGCGAGGGACTACCCATATCCTACGAGCAGTACTTC.

This clone occurred a few times. V usage is TRBV10-2 and J usage is TRBJ1-2, with no clear D. This CDR3 comprises 11 residues. Between the trimmed V and J ends, which lost 3 bases and 3 bases, there was a span of 2 bases. Germline CDR1 WSHSY, CDR2 SAAADI. The CDR3 sequence is CASSDDYGYTF. The CDR3 bases are TGCGCCAGCAGTGACGACTATGGCTACACCTTC.

The chain employs TRBV28 and TRBJ2-2, with 7 bases fitting TRBD1. V shed 3 bases and J 7 bases; nucleotides not matched to a gene: 5. This CDR3 region has 14 residues. The germline gives CDR1 MDHEN, CDR2 SYDVKM. CDR3 sequence: CASSFRGGFGELFF. In DNA form, the CDR3 reads TGTGCCAGCAGTTTCCGAGGGGGCTTCGGGGAGCTGTTTTTT.

This clone has a handful of counts. J is TRBJ2-3 and V is TRBV4-1; 8 bases are shared with TRBD2. Germline-derived CDR1 and CDR2 are MGHRA and YSYEKL. With V trimmed by 4 bases and J by 0 bases, 18 bases remained unmatched. CDR3 length equals 20 residues. CDR3 amino acids: CASSPGNLLGTRSSTDTQYF. As DNA, the CDR3 is TGCGCCAGCAGCCCCGGAAACCTACTCGGGACTAGGTCTAGCACAGATACGCAGTATTTT.

Of note for this clone: Relative to the germline gene, one junction end is altered; a read error may explain this. The rearrangement uses TRBV7-9 and TRBJ2-7; TRBD2 agrees at 7 bases. The CDR3 spans 15 residues. The germline CDR1 and CDR2 sequences are SEHNR and FQNEAQ (reference sequence). As DNA, the CDR3 is TGTTCCAGCAGCTTAGCGGGCACAGCCTCAAGGGAGCAGTACTTC. This sequence encodes CSSSLAGTASREQYF.

This clone was detected once. The chain links TRBV7-6 to TRBJ2-2, with D possibly matching TRBD1 (6 bases). Trimming left V 1 base short and J 5 bases short, with 14 bases between. Germline loops: CDR1 SGHVS, CDR2 FNYEAQ. The CDR3 sequence is 16 residues long. CDR3: CASSLVSRGGTGELFF. The CDR3, as DNA: TGTGCCAGCAGCTTAGTAAGCAGGGGCGGTACCGGGGAGCTGTTTTTT.

This chain joins TRBV27 and TRBJ1-5, with 7 bases identical to TRBD1. Germline CDR1 MNHEY, CDR2 SMNVEV (reference sequence). The CDR3 sequence is 15 residues long. Germline trimming cut 3 bases from V and 7 bases from J; bases unmatched to any gene: 9. The CDR3 nucleotides read TGTGCCAGCAGTTTTCGCTCAGGGGGACGCCAGCCCCAGCATTTT. Translation: CASSFRSGGRQPQHF.

J is TRBJ2-2 and V is TRBV7-2; 9 positions agree with TRBD2. This CDR3 region has 14 residues. Trimming at V came to 11 bases and at J to 0 bases, leaving 4 bases not matched to a gene. Germline CDR1 is SGHTA and CDR2 is FQGNSA. The CDR3 DNA reads as TGTGCCGCTAGCGGGACCACGAACACCGGGGAGCTGTTTTTT. Its translation is CAASGTTNTGELFF.

This clone occurred once. This chain links TRBV11-2 with TRBJ2-3; D possibly corresponds to TRBD1 (6 bases). Trimming took 5 bases from V and 2 from J, leaving 17 bases between them. The length of the CDR3 is 16 residues. Germline loops: CDR1 SGHAT, CDR2 FQNNGV. As DNA, the CDR3 is TGTGCCAGCAGCCTCCTTCCCCGACAGGTCACAGATACGCAGTATTTT. This translates into CASSLLPRQVTDTQYF.

The chain combines TRBV10-1 with TRBJ2-3; a possible D gene is TRBD2 (5 bases). CDR3 size: 11 residues. Trimming removed 4 bases from V and 10 bases from J, with 9 bases in between. Germline CDR1 is WNHNN and CDR2 is SYGVQD (reference sequence). The CDR3: CASSALGSQYF. CDR3 bases: TGCGCCAGCAGTGCACTAGGATCGCAGTATTTT.

The chain uses TRBV6-5 and TRBJ1-1, with D unclear. The CDR3 runs 15 residues. Between the trimmed V and J ends, which lost 5 bases and 0 bases, there was a span of 13 bases. CDR1 MNHEY and CDR2 SVGAGI come from the germline V gene. The DNA of the CDR3 is TGTGCCAGCAGTGACTACGGAGGACTGAACACTGAAGCTTTCTTT. It yields the protein CASSDYGGLNTEAFF.

The genes are TRBV15 and TRBJ1-5, with 8 bases matching TRBD1. The V gene's germline CDR1 is LNHNV and CDR2 YYDKDF (reference sequence). The CDR3 runs 17 residues. V was pared by 2 bases and J by 5 bases, with 11 bases of the junction left unmatched. The CDR3 bases are TGTGCCACCAGCAGACCTCGACAGGGGTTTGGGCATCAGCCCCAGCATTTT. This sequence encodes CATSRPRQGFGHQPQHF.

V is TRBV5-5 and J is TRBJ2-3; 12 bases are a match to TRBD2. The V and J ends lost 8 bases and 3 bases, in that order; junction bases with no gene match: 7. Germline CDR1 and CDR2: SGHKS and YYEKEE (reference sequence). This CDR3 is built from 15 residues. The CDR3: CASQIGTSGTDTQYF. The CDR3, as DNA: TGTGCCAGTCAGATTGGGACTAGCGGGACAGATACGCAGTATTTT.

The chain is built from TRBV7-2 and TRBJ2-5; 11 bases align to TRBD2. This CDR3 has 16 residues. Unmatched junction bases numbered 8, after V lost 3 bases and J lost 5 bases. Germline V CDR1 and CDR2: SGHTA, FQGNSA. The CDR3: CASSFSTSGRKETQYF. For the CDR3, the DNA is TGTGCCAGCAGCTTCTCTACTAGCGGGAGAAAGGAGACCCAGTACTTC.